This T cell receptor beta chain came from a study of blood T cell repertoires in COVID-19 (dated by TCRdb to about 2020). As for the study more broadly: Samples covering the acute and convalescent phases of COVID-19 were provided by collaborators in the United States, Italy and Spain. Deeply sampled blood TCRbeta repertoires from subjects exposed to, actively infected with, or recovered from COVID-19 were included in the dataset. The prospective study material was composed of cDNA or gDNA derived from T cells, B-cell-depleted T cells, or PBMCs. A de-identified subject ID, COVID-19 status, age in years and sex were almost always included in the sample metadata. HLA class I and class II types, where available, came from metadata supplied by the sample provider rather than from assay-based typing. A freely available public database, intended as a resource for researchers studying the immune response to SARS-CoV-2, is where the repertoires were released. The samples were drawn from two sources: the first 160 participants of the ongoing ImmuneRACE study, and 1,254 subjects contributed by 6 global collaborators.

TCRbeta CDR3 regions were amplified from genomic DNA by means of the immunoSEQ Assay, a bias-controlled multiplex PCR. The authors' analysis ran thus. Nucleated cell counts per sample were estimated from amplification of reference gene primers within the assay. Sequence reads were collapsed and filtered to measure the absolute abundance of every unique TCRbeta CDR3 rearrangement. For each sample, productive Simpson clonality was calculated as the square root of Simpson's diversity index over productive rearrangements. The immuneACCESS repertoire file appears here via TCRdb, limited to in-frame rearrangements. These files lack a portion of the clones; in checked studies, under half of the deficit traces to unresolved V genes, and the cause of the others is not known. Clone size and the V and J calls come from that table; the DNA yielded D and trimming. The sample includes over 200,000 clones, with over 80% observed a single time. The ten largest clones capture under 3.5% of the sample.

One collaborating source in Seattle enrolled patients while the patients were actively infected and followed the patients over time throughout the course of disease. The collaborating institutions used their own protocols to collect whole blood in K2EDTA tubes. Collaborator samples were shipped for TCRbeta analysis as frozen whole blood, isolated PBMCs, or DNA extracted from either sample type. Regarding this clone: Its antigen has not been determined. No base quality information exists; no much larger clone differs at one position.

General conclusions and limits of the study: How much clinical and demographic metadata was included differed by source and by participant, and the metadata was provided uncurated.

As encoded in the germline V gene (reference sequence), CDR1 is LGHDT while CDR2 is YNNKEL. V sheds 4 bases and J sheds 2 bases, leaving 18 bases between their ends. The CDR3 covers 18 residues, taking in both the cysteine and the phenylalanine. Only the CDR3 region is kept as DNA, spanning 54 bases read in frame from base 1. Recombination linked TRBV3-1 (or the pseudogene TRBV3-2) to TRBJ2-6, and perhaps TRBD1 as D gene, on 6 matching bases. What was sequenced was peripheral blood. This TCR was sampled from a man aged 25-40 years with COVID-19, enrolled during active disease. The base sequence is TGTGCCAGCAGCCTACCAACAGGGTTCTTGGCTGGGGCCAACGTCCTGACTTTC. Translated, it gives CASSLPTGFLAGANVLTF.